This T cell receptor (beta chain) is drawn from a study of T cell repertoires in cytomegalovirus infection. Worth noting for this clonotype: Its antigen remains unknown.

The CDR3 is 16 amino acids. Per the germline V gene, CDR1 is MNHEY and CDR2 is SMNVEV (reference sequence). Trimming cost V 6 bases and J 2 bases; bases outside gene matches: 7. Each CDR3 protein is one row after TCRdb ran MiXCR on the reads. The sample carries under 500,000 distinct CDR3 sequences, 40% to 50% recorded once. The rearrangement uses TRBV27 and TRBJ2-7, with 13 bases aligning to TRBD2. This receptor was identified in a human donor in good health (CMV status not recorded). Some clones in this sample may be carry-over from other donors' samples. Here the sequenced sample was cultured PBMCs, taken from culture after CMV antigen stimulation. The CDR3 protein is CASSGTSGTLPYEQYF. As DNA, the CDR3 is TGTGCCAGCAGCGGGACTAGCGGGACCCTACCCTACGAGCAGTACTTC.